This entry lists 30 T cell receptor beta chains sequenced from one sample in a study of a mutant IDH1 vaccine in newly diagnosed glioma. Profiled with immunoSEQ multiplex PCR; TCRdb holds only in-frame clones, not every one. The sample has around 40,000 clones; roughly 80% are singletons. Antigen specificity for these receptors is unknown. Time point meaning: week 23, last vaccination. Every single dose of the vaccine, 300 ug of mutant IDH1 20-mer peptide, came with topical imiquimod. Specimen: PBMCs, collected from a glioma patient whose treatment included an IDH1 peptide vaccine. Receptor source: a woman aged 18 to 35 with glioma. Some clones in this sample may be carry-over from other donors' samples.

CDR3 in DNA: TGTGCCAGCAGCCCGGACCCGGGGAGGGGCTACACCTTC. Translated, it gives CASSPDPGRGYTF. The V and J genes are TRBV6-5 and TRBJ1-2; D is ambiguous. Looked up from germline, CDR1 is MNHEY and CDR2 is SVGAGI. Trimming took 6 bases from V and 8 from J, leaving 16 bases between them. The CDR3 contains 13 residues.

Only a few counts were recorded for this clone. The rearrangement links TRBV19 to TRBJ1-1; the D is unclear. CDR3 length: 13 amino acids. Trimming removed 1 base from V and 3 bases from J, with 6 bases in between. Germline V gene data show CDR1 as LNHDA and CDR2 as SQIVND (reference sequence). CDR3 DNA sequence: TGTGCCAGTAGTATAGGCAGATACACTGAAGCTTTCTTT. This gives the protein CASSIGRYTEAFF.

The chain couples TRBV11-3 to TRBJ2-1; 8 nucleotides align to TRBD2. This CDR3 comprises 17 residues. Losses at the gene ends were 5 bases for V and 4 bases for J; bases not matched to a gene: 13. CDR1 is SGHNT and CDR2 is YENEEA in the germline V gene. The CDR3, as DNA: TGTGCCAGCAGCCTCGGGGGGGTAGGCAGCTTTTACAATGAGCAGTTCTTC. Residues: CASSLGGVGSFYNEQFF. Complete variable domain (other parts from reference TRBV11-3 and TRBJ2-1): EAGVVQSPRYKIIEKKQPVAFWCNPISGHNTLYWYLQNLGQGPELLIRYENEEAVDDSQLPKDRFSAERLKGVDSTLKIQPAELGDSAVYLCASSLGGVGSFYNEQFFGPGTRLTVL.

The chain has TRBV13 and TRBJ2-7; tentative D call: TRBD2 (5 bases). Germline V lookup: CDR1 PRHDT, CDR2 FYEKMQ (reference sequence). CDR3 length: 14 amino acids. Trimming cost V 4 bases and J 2 bases, with 12 bases left between them. The chain's CDR3 is CASSSDGLTYEQYF. CDR3 bases: TGTGCCAGCAGCTCGGACGGACTGACCTACGAGCAGTACTTC.

The rearrangement uses TRBV6-6 and TRBJ1-2; TRBD1 agrees at 7 bases. Looked up from germline, CDR1 is MNHNY and CDR2 is SVGAGI (reference sequence). V lost 7 bases, J lost 4 bases, and 6 bases stayed unmatched. This CDR3 contains 13 residues. CDR3 protein: CASTPQGTYGYTF. The CDR3 region has the DNA TGTGCCAGCACTCCACAGGGGACCTATGGCTACACCTTC.

This clone was recorded once. The chain carries TRBV9 and TRBJ2-6; D remains ambiguous. The CDR3 loop spans 16 amino acids. The germline V gene encodes CDR1 SGDLS and CDR2 YYNGEE. Trimming cost V 0 bases and J 0 bases, with 7 bases left between them. The CDR3 bases are TGTGCCAGCAGCGTAGGACCAACCTCTGGGGCCAACGTCCTGACTTTC. As protein: CASSVGPTSGANVLTF.

The chain carries TRBV7-9 and TRBJ2-7; the D gene is possibly TRBD1 (7 bases). Germline V lookup: CDR1 SEHNR, CDR2 FQNEAQ (reference sequence). The CDR3 covers 15 residues. V was pared by 2 bases and J by 0 bases, with 11 bases between. The CDR3 protein is CASSLSGGSSYEQYF. The CDR3 DNA reads TGTGCCAGCAGCTTATCAGGGGGGAGCTCCTACGAGCAGTACTTC.

This clone was seen more than once but under ten times. This chain joins TRBV9 and TRBJ1-3; D possibly corresponds to TRBD1 (6 bases). The CDR3 totals 11 residues. Germline CDR1 reads SGDLS; CDR2 reads YYNGEE. The V gene lost 8 bases and the J gene lost 4 bases, with 7 bases spanning the gap. CDR3 in amino acids: CASQGGNTIYF. As DNA, the CDR3 is TGTGCCAGTCAGGGGGGAAACACCATATATTTT.

This clone was seen more than once but under ten times. The J gene is TRBJ1-1, the V gene TRBV2; D is undetermined. Germline lookup yields CDR1 SNHLY and CDR2 FYNNEI. V was cut by 9 bases and J by 3 bases, with 14 bases left in between. CDR3 length equals 13 residues. The CDR3 DNA follows: TGTGCCAGAGCAGTGAGGAGGGACACTGAAGCTTTCTTT. This gives the protein CARAVRRDTEAFF.

This clone was observed a handful of times. V is TRBV5-1 and J is TRBJ1-4; perhaps TRBD1 as D (5 bases). The CDR3 spans 15 residues. Germline loops: CDR1 SGHRS, CDR2 YFSETQ. Trimming took off 6 bases at V and 0 bases at J, with 12 bases between the two ends. CDR3 bases: TGCGCCAGCACCCTCGGGACGACAACTAATGAAAAACTGTTTTTT. Its translation: CASTLGTTTNEKLFF.

This clone appeared a single time. The chain links TRBV9 to TRBJ1-1; TRBD1 matches 8 bases. The CDR3 is 16 residues long. The germline V gene encodes CDR1 SGDLS and CDR2 YYNGEE. V dropped 4 bases and J dropped 5; count of bases not matched to a gene: 13. The CDR3 sequence is CASSPAGGADWTEAFF. CDR3 nucleotides: TGTGCCAGCAGCCCGGCAGGGGGCGCCGATTGGACTGAAGCTTTCTTT.

The chain is built from TRBV14 and TRBJ2-5; the D is unclear. Trimming shortened V by 4 bases and J by 1 base, and 7 bases separated the two germline ends. This CDR3 is built from 13 residues. Germline-derived CDR1 and CDR2 are SGHDN and FVKESK. The CDR3 sequence: CASSPFSQETQYF. As DNA, the CDR3 is TGTGCCAGCAGCCCTTTCAGCCAAGAGACCCAGTACTTC.

The rearrangement joins TRBV19 to TRBJ2-7; TRBD1 aligns across 10 bases. V was pared by 5 bases and J by 2 bases, with 12 bases of the junction left unmatched. CDR3 length: 17 amino acids. The germline gives CDR1 LNHDA, CDR2 SQIVND (reference sequence). The CDR3 is CASSPFAAGTGAYEQYF. CDR3 in DNA: TGTGCCAGTAGTCCTTTCGCCGCCGGGACAGGGGCCTACGAGCAGTACTTC.

The genes are TRBV7-9 and TRBJ2-7; 7 bases are shared with TRBD2. J lost 0 bases, V lost 5 bases, and 13 bases had no gene match. The CDR3 consists of 17 residues. Germline CDR1 and CDR2: SEHNR and FQNEAQ (reference sequence). CDR3 amino acids: CASSPGRGGAHSYEQYF. In nucleotides, the CDR3 is TGTGCCAGCAGCCCAGGGCGGGGAGGGGCGCACTCCTACGAGCAGTACTTC.

The chain recombines TRBV4-1 with TRBJ2-1, with D perhaps matching TRBD1 or TRBD2 (5 bases each). V was cut by 0 bases and J by 1 base, with 13 bases left in between. From germline, CDR1 is MGHRA and CDR2 YSYEKL. The length of the CDR3 is 17 residues. CDR3 sequence: CASSQDSAGASYNEQFF. Written as DNA, the CDR3 is TGCGCCAGCAGCCAAGACTCCGCCGGGGCTTCCTACAATGAGCAGTTCTTC.

The chain joins TRBV5-1 to TRBJ2-1; tentative D call: TRBD2 (6 bases). CDR3 length equals 14 residues. The V end lost 4 bases, the J end lost 5 bases, and 13 bases lay between the germline ends. Germline V gives CDR1 SGHRS, CDR2 YFSETQ. As DNA, the CDR3 is TGCGCCAGCAGCAAGCCTAGCGTTGACAATGAGCAGTTCTTC. It specifies CASSKPSVDNEQFF.

The rearrangement links TRBV4-2 to TRBJ1-2, with a tentative D call TRBD1 (5 bases). From germline, CDR1 is LGHNA and CDR2 YNFKEQ. The V gene lost 1 base and the J gene lost 5 bases, with 14 bases spanning the gap. The CDR3 extends over 15 amino acids. The CDR3 DNA sequence: TGTGCCAGCAGCCAAGTTGACCTTGAGGGGTATGGCTACACCTTC. This codes for CASSQVDLEGYGYTF.

This clone was found once. CDR3 nucleotides: TGCGCCAGCAGCCGTACCGGACAGGAAAGTACCTACGAGCAGTACTTC. This translates into CASSRTGQESTYEQYF. The V gene is TRBV5-1, the J gene TRBJ2-7; 7 nucleotides match TRBD1. Germline loops: CDR1 SGHRS, CDR2 YFSETQ. The CDR3 consists of 16 residues. The trim removed 4 bases at V and 2 bases at J, leaving 12 bases unmatched.

This clone was detected a few times. The V call is TRBV10-1, the J call TRBJ1-1; no clear D. The V end was cut by 2 bases, the J end by 4 bases, with 11 bases between. The CDR3 totals 14 residues. CDR1 is WNHNN and CDR2 is SYGVQD in the germline V gene (reference sequence). CDR3 in DNA: TGCGCCAGCAGTGAGACCCGTAGCGCCACTGAAGCTTTCTTT. Translated, it gives CASSETRSATEAFF.

This chain uses TRBV9 with TRBJ1-4, with D unresolved. The CDR3 has 16 residues. The germline V and J ends were trimmed by 0 bases and 1 base, with 10 bases remaining between them. Germline V gives CDR1 SGDLS, CDR2 YYNGEE. This CDR3 reads CASSVGGDLTNEKLFF. The CDR3 nucleotides read TGTGCCAGCAGCGTAGGTGGCGACCTAACTAATGAAAAACTGTTTTTT.

This clone was seen a single time. The rearrangement joins TRBV5-1 to TRBJ1-1; 8 bases line up with TRBD1. Germline V lookup: CDR1 SGHRS, CDR2 YFSETQ. This CDR3 comprises 15 residues. Germline trimming cut 2 bases from V and 4 bases from J; bases unmatched to any gene: 7. The CDR3 region has the DNA TGCGCCAGCAGCTTCTACAGGGGGGGAGGCACTGAAGCTTTCTTT. This sequence encodes CASSFYRGGGTEAFF. Filled out from reference TRBV5-1 and TRBJ1-1, the complete variable domain reads KAGVTQTPRYLIKTRGQQVTLSCSPISGHRSVSWYQQTPGQGLQFLFEYFSETQRNKGNFPGRFSGRQFSNSRSEMNVSTLELGDSALYLCASSFYRGGGTEAFFGQGTRLTVV.

The rearrangement uses TRBV19 and TRBJ1-1; a possible D gene is TRBD1 (5 bases). Trimming took 3 bases from V and 1 from J, leaving 18 bases between them. CDR3 length: 17 amino acids. The germline V gene has CDR1 LNHDA and CDR2 SQIVND (reference sequence). This CDR3 is CASSIVGPAGENTEAFF. The CDR3 bases are TGTGCCAGTAGTATTGTAGGACCGGCGGGGGAGAACACTGAAGCTTTCTTT.

This chain links TRBV5-6 with TRBJ2-7; D possibly corresponds to TRBD2 (5 bases). The CDR3 has 15 residues. Germline lookup yields CDR1 SGHDT and CDR2 YYEEEE. V shed 2 bases and J shed 3 bases, with 15 bases lying between them. CDR3 coding DNA: TGTGCCAGCAGCTTACTAGGATCAGGCTTCTACGAGCAGTACTTC. Encoded protein: CASSLLGSGFYEQYF.

The V gene is TRBV2, the J gene TRBJ1-1; possibly TRBD1 for D (6 bases). CDR1 and CDR2 (germline): SNHLY, FYNNEI. V lost 6 bases and J lost 0, with 11 bases in between. CDR3 length equals 14 residues. The CDR3: CASSLTGMNTEAFF. The CDR3 bases are TGTGCCAGCAGCTTAACAGGGATGAACACTGAAGCTTTCTTT.

This clone is a singleton in its sample. The chain is built from TRBV7-6 and TRBJ2-2, with no clear D. The ends were cut back, 5 bases at V and 8 bases at J, with 15 bases in the middle. Per germline, CDR1 SGHVS and CDR2 FNYEAQ. This CDR3 has 14 residues. The CDR3 nucleotides are TGTGCCAGCAGCCTTTCTTGGACCCGAGGGGAGCTGTTTTTT. Translation: CASSLSWTRGELFF.

As concerns this clone: The junction differs from germline at one of its ends, possibly a read error. The gene calls are TRBV5-6 and TRBJ1-2; D possibly corresponds to TRBD1 (5 bases). The CDR3 contains 14 residues. Germline values: CDR1 SGHDT, CDR2 YYEEEE. The CDR3 sequence is CASTLYGALNGYTF. The CDR3 region has the DNA TGTGCCAGCACCTTGTACGGGGCCTTGAATGGCTACACCTTC.

This clone turned up a few times. The chain links TRBV30 to TRBJ1-2; 9 bases are shared with TRBD1. CDR3 length: 13 amino acids. V shed 2 bases and J 7 bases; nucleotides not matched to a gene: 5. Germline values: CDR1 GTSNPN, CDR2 SVGIG (reference sequence). The CDR3 protein is CAWSRGQGFGYTF. Written as DNA, the CDR3 is TGTGCCTGGAGTCGGGGACAGGGATTTGGCTACACCTTC.

The chain uses TRBV9 and TRBJ1-1; weak D call: TRBD1 (6 bases). This CDR3 contains 16 residues. V was clipped by 4 bases and J by 3 bases, with 19 bases between them. Germline V gives CDR1 SGDLS, CDR2 YYNGEE. The CDR3, as DNA: TGTGCCAGCAGCCCACAGGGAGTGGGCGGATACACTGAAGCTTTCTTT. Residues: CASSPQGVGGYTEAFF. Looking up the rest from reference TRBV9 and TRBJ1-1 gives the full variable domain: DSGVTQTPKHLITATGQRVTLRCSPRSGDLSVYWYQQSLDQGLQFLIQYYNGEERAKGNILERFSAQQFPDLHSELNLSSLELGDSALYFCASSPQGVGGYTEAFFGQGTRLTVV.

The chain combines TRBV13 with TRBJ1-3; D unresolved. The CDR3 length is 15 residues. Germline CDR1 and CDR2: PRHDT and FYEKMQ (reference sequence). Between the trimmed V and J ends, which lost 5 bases and 0 bases, there was a span of 11 bases. CDR3 sequence (DNA): TGTGCCAGCAGCCCCCAAGGTCGCTCTGGAAACACCATATATTTT. Encoded protein: CASSPQGRSGNTIYF. Full variable domain (missing parts from reference TRBV13 and TRBJ1-3): AAGVIQSPRHLIKEKRETATLKCYPIPRHDTVYWYQQGPGQDPQFLISFYEKMQSDKGSIPDRFSAQQFSDYHSELNMSSLELGDSALYFCASSPQGRSGNTIYFGEGSWLTVV.

The chain couples TRBV5-4 to TRBJ2-2; 9 nucleotides align to TRBD1. The CDR3 consists of 17 residues. Germline V gene sequence: CDR1 SGHNT, CDR2 YYREEE (reference sequence). The trim removed 3 bases at V and 5 bases at J, leaving 11 bases unmatched. The CDR3 loop reads CASSSADRGGRTGELFF. Here the CDR3 DNA reads TGTGCCAGCAGCTCGGCGGACAGGGGCGGCCGGACCGGGGAGCTGTTTTTT.